This entry describes one TCR beta chain. The antigen it recognizes is unknown. The input lacks base qualities; no much larger clone sits a single base away. RNA was extracted with the RNeasy kit and about 0.45 to 1 ug was reverse transcribed using random hexamers. The immunoSEQ multiplex PCR assay, covering 54 Vbeta and 13 Jbeta segments, was used to amplify TCR beta CDR3 regions. PCR amplification bias was corrected by using a synthetic template baseline for primer optimization and computational correction. Concerning the study's data processing: Only productive sequences were kept, with reads annotated to V, D and J genes according to IMGT and analyzed in immunoSEQ Analyzer. To calculate clonality, Shannon entropy was normalized by log2 of the number of productive unique sequences and then subtracted from one. Public and private clones were assessed among the 100 most prevalent clones of each patient and control. A clone was defined as Susac-specific if it was absent from the healthy and MS cohorts, from more than 850 published viral clones and from other ImmuneACCESS disease sequences. TCRdb redid the processing of the public reads, applying fastp at Q25 and MiXCR, and retained in-frame beta chains. A single entry per CDR3 protein holds the most common genes and DNA from its merged rows. TCRdb assigned the V and J calls; the authors' analysis was not used. The table for this sample lists some 260,000 distinct CDR3 sequences; around 83% of them were counted only once. About 0.11% of the sample lies in the top ten.

The source of the sample is a study of CD8 T cells in Susac syndrome (dated by TCRdb to between 2018 and 2021). In terms of the full investigation: Repertoire sequencing was used to test whether CD8+ T cell activation and differentiation in Susac syndrome was antigen driven. Clonality of the CD8+ T cell repertoire was compared between more than 9 healthy donors, approximately 14 Susac syndrome patients and 15 multiple sclerosis patients. What the research found in general, with its limitations: The number of individuals in the TCR sequencing and HLA analysis was acknowledged as relatively small.

Peripheral blood CD8+ and CD4+ T cells from healthy donors, Susac syndrome patients and multiple sclerosis patients were profiled using high-throughput TCR beta sequencing. The multiple sclerosis controls were treatment-naive patients whose relapsing-remitting disease, either stable or active, fulfilled the revised McDonald criteria. CD8+ TEMRA cells were enriched by FACS, while bulk CD8+ and CD4+ T cells were purified by magnetic negative isolation. Blood was drawn into EDTA tubes, processed within 24 hours, and PBMCs were isolated by density gradient centrifugation. PBMCs destined for TCR sequencing were cryopreserved in liquid nitrogen and later thawed in a 37 °C water bath. A purity of at least 90% was achieved for sorted or isolated CD4+, CD8+ and CD8+ TEMRA cells. V gives up 0 bases and J gives up 3 bases, and the segment between their germline ends measures 7 bases. Counted from cysteine to phenylalanine, this CDR3 has 14 amino acids. Only CDR3 DNA is held: 42 bases, read in frame from base 1. The germline V gene gives CDR1 as SGDLS and CDR2 as YYNGEE.

Recombination joined TRBV9 with TRBJ2-1; too little of a D gene remains to name it. The receptor comes from a human donor with multiple sclerosis. The source material was CD8+ T cells from PBMCs. The CDR3 corresponds to CASSVAAGYNEQFF. The DNA sequence is given as TGTGCCAGCAGCGTAGCGGCAGGCTACAATGAGCAGTTCTTC.